A single sample is the source of the 14 T cell receptor beta chains below, sequenced in a study of shared clonotypes between healthy human individuals. TCRdb keeps only in-frame clones here, not all; method: immunoSEQ multiplex PCR. The repertoire holds around 700,000 clones, with 73% as singletons. Sequences were obtained from memory CD4+ T cells sorted from blood. Subset meaning: CD45RA-negative fraction. These receptors were collected from a woman aged 25 to 39 in good health.

The rearrangement uses TRBV5-6 and TRBJ2-4; 8 nucleotides match TRBD2. After removal of 0 bases from V and 1 base from J, the junction contained 3 bases not matched to a gene. Germline V gene data show CDR1 as SGHDT and CDR2 as YYEEEE. This CDR3 spans 16 amino acids. The CDR3 nucleotides are TGTGCCAGCAGCTTGGTCGGCGGGAGGGCCAAAAACATTCAGTACTTC. Protein sequence: CASSLVGGRAKNIQYF.

The J gene is TRBJ2-3, the V gene TRBV27; D not resolved. Germline V gene lookup returns CDR1 MNHEY and CDR2 SMNVEV (reference sequence). The CDR3 has 15 residues. V lost 5 bases to trimming and J lost 3 bases, with 15 bases between them. CDR3 DNA sequence: TGTGCCAGCAGTCCGACCTATTTTAGGACAGATACGCAGTATTTT. This translates into CASSPTYFRTDTQYF.

This chain connects TRBV5-4 to TRBJ2-1; D is unresolved. V dropped 1 base and J dropped 1 base, with 9 bases sitting between them. The CDR3 runs 15 residues. Germline V gives CDR1 SGHNT, CDR2 YYREEE (reference sequence). For the CDR3, the DNA is TGTGCCAGCAGCTTGCTAGTAATGTCCTACAATGAGCAGTTCTTC. Encoded protein: CASSLLVMSYNEQFF.

The chain couples TRBV18 to TRBJ2-1; D unclear. Germline-derived CDR1 and CDR2 are KGHSH and LQKENI. The CDR3 is 13 residues long. V was cut by 4 bases and J by 3 bases, with 7 bases left in between. CDR3 sequence reads: CASSRGGYNEQFF. Written as DNA, the CDR3 is TGTGCCAGCTCACGTGGCGGCTACAATGAGCAGTTCTTC.

Comment on this clone: The same CDR3 can be traced to other DNA sequences in this sample. This rearrangement joins TRBV18 to TRBJ1-1; D unresolved. V lost 0 bases and J 5 bases, leaving 7 bases between the germline ends. This CDR3 is built from 13 residues. Germline V CDR1 and CDR2: KGHSH, LQKENI. CDR3 DNA: TGTGCCAGCTCACCACCTAGGAGGACTGAAGCTTTCTTT. It is translated as CASSPPRRTEAFF. The whole variable domain, filled in from reference TRBV18 and TRBJ1-1, reads NAGVMQNPRHLVRRRGQEARLRCSPMKGHSHVYWYRQLPEEGLKFMVYLQKENIIDESGMPKERFSAEFPKEGPSILRIQQVVRGDSAAYFCASSPPRRTEAFFGQGTRLTVV.

The V and J genes are TRBV29-1 and TRBJ2-7; the match to TRBD1 covers 10 bases. Looked up from germline, CDR1 is SQVTM and CDR2 is ANQGSEA. V dropped 3 bases and J dropped 2; count of bases not matched to a gene: 1. This CDR3 spans 13 amino acids. CDR3 nucleotides: TGCAGCGTTGAGGGACAGGGGACCTACGAGCAGTACTTC. Translated: CSVEGQGTYEQYF.

The CDR3 protein is CASSVPLRLAGEDNEQFF. The CDR3 coding sequence is TGTGCCAGCAGCGTGCCCTTGAGACTAGCGGGAGAGGATAATGAGCAGTTCTTC. V is TRBV11-2 and J is TRBJ2-1, with 12 positions matching TRBD2. CDR3 size: 18 residues. The V segment lost 5 bases and the J segment 7 bases; nucleotides outside the gene matches: 15. Per germline, CDR1 SGHAT and CDR2 FQNNGV.

The CDR3 DNA reads as TGCGCCAGCAGCCAGCCGACAGGGGGCAACGAGCAGTACTTC. Encoded protein: CASSQPTGGNEQYF. The genes are TRBV5-1 and TRBJ2-7; 10 nucleotides match TRBD1. Germline V gene sequence: CDR1 SGHRS, CDR2 YFSETQ. The CDR3 runs to 14 residues. V lost 4 bases, J lost 5 bases, and 6 bases stayed unmatched.

J is TRBJ1-4 and V is TRBV28; D gene unclear. Germline CDR1 reads MDHEN; CDR2 reads SYDVKM. V lost 7 bases and J lost 3, with 12 bases in between. The CDR3 sequence is 14 residues long. The CDR3 DNA reads TGTGCCAGCACCTCCAGCACCTCTAATGAAAAACTGTTTTTT. Protein sequence: CASTSSTSNEKLFF.

This clone came up many times. This sequence joins TRBV28 and TRBJ1-5; no clear D gene. The CDR3 totals 15 residues. Germline V gene data show CDR1 as MDHEN and CDR2 as SYDVKM. V was cut by 3 bases and J by 6 bases, with 15 bases left in between. In DNA, the CDR3 is TGTGCCAGCAGTTTTTGGAGGGTGGATGGTCAGCCCCAGCATTTT. It yields the protein CASSFWRVDGQPQHF.

The chain recombines TRBV7-9 with TRBJ2-3, with D tentatively TRBD2 (6 bases). Germline V lookup: CDR1 SEHNR, CDR2 FQNEAQ (reference sequence). With 5 bases removed from V and 4 bases from J, the gap between germline ends came to 13 bases. This CDR3 region has 14 residues. CDR3 in DNA: TGTGCCAGCAGCCCCCCTGGGGGGTCAGATACGCAGTATTTT. As protein: CASSPPGGSDTQYF.

J is TRBJ1-2 and V is TRBV27; 9 bases match TRBD1. The CDR3 covers 13 residues. Trimming cost V 2 bases and J 8 bases; bases outside gene matches: 3. The V gene's germline CDR1 is MNHEY and CDR2 SMNVEV (reference sequence). CDR3 in DNA: TGTGCCAGCAGTTTAGGACAGGGGTTAGGCTACACCTTC. It yields the protein CASSLGQGLGYTF.

The chain joins TRBV28 to TRBJ1-4; the D is unclear. Trimming pared 6 bases from V and 6 bases from J, leaving 5 bases between. Germline CDR1 is MDHEN and CDR2 is SYDVKM. There are 11 residues in the CDR3. The CDR3 DNA sequence: TGTGCCAGCAGAACAGATGAAAAACTGTTTTTT. It is translated as CASRTDEKLFF. Drawing the rest from reference TRBV28 and TRBJ1-4, the complete variable domain is DVKVTQSSRYLVKRTGEKVFLECVQDMDHENMFWYRQDPGLGLRLIYFSYDVKMKEKGDIPEGYSVSREKKERFSLILESASTNQTSMYLCASRTDEKLFFGSGTQLSVL.

The gene calls are TRBV6-1 and TRBJ2-7; a weak D match, TRBD1 (5 bases). The germline V gene has CDR1 MNHNS and CDR2 SASEGT. The V end lost 4 bases, the J end lost 5 bases, and 6 bases lay between the germline ends. The CDR3 has 11 amino acids. CDR3 nucleotide sequence: TGTGCCAGCAGTGTGGGGCACGAGCAGTACTTC. Encoded protein: CASSVGHEQYF.